This note documents a single T cell receptor (beta chain) sequence. The data belong to a study of monozygotic twins with inflammatory bowel disease. One entry per CDR3 protein, without DNA, is what TCRdb gives after re-calling the 5' RACE reads. The table lists around 450,000 distinct CDR3 sequences, with about 2.3% in the top ten. This CDR3 region has 17 residues. Looked up from germline, CDR1 is SGHRS and CDR2 is YFSETQ. Input material: blood. This rearrangement joins TRBV5-1 to TRBJ2-1; the D call from TCRdb, TRBD2, cannot be confirmed without DNA. This TCR derives from a human donor with ulcerative colitis or Crohn's disease, or a healthy co-twin of an affected twin (not recorded which). The CDR3 here is CASSPGLAGVKNNEQFF.